This T cell receptor beta chain was recovered during a study of T cells after yellow fever vaccination. General study results and limits: Primary-vaccination clones mostly resurfaced post-booster (96% CD4, roughly 90% CD8).

CDR1 and CDR2 from the germline V gene are SGHRS and YFSETQ. The CDR3 extends over 16 amino acids. Trimming cost V 3 bases and J 0 bases; bases outside gene matches: 6. MiXCR, applied by TCRdb to the 5' RACE reads, yields one record per CDR3 protein. This repertoire shows some 500,000 distinct CDR3 sequences, 13% found once; its top ten account for 11% to 15%. Concerning this clonotype: Its specificity is not known.

The clonotype comes from a man aged 25 to 40 who received the YFV17D yellow fever vaccine. Here the sequenced sample was PBMCs, taken on the day of the yellow fever booster vaccination. The chain joins TRBV5-1 to TRBJ1-1; 9 bases fit TRBD1. The CDR3, as DNA: TGCGCCAGCAGCTCCGGGACAGGGCTCATGAACACTGAAGCTTTCTTT. Protein sequence: CASSSGTGLMNTEAFF.